This passage covers 32 T cell receptor beta chains from one sample sequenced in a study of blood T cells in healthy people across ages. Sample-barcoded 5' priming and a J-beta primer mix drove a second PCR of 7 to 11 cycles. TCRdb itself ran the 5' RACE reads through MiXCR, one entry per CDR3 protein. The table includes 590,000 or so distinct CDR3 sequences, around 31% detected once. The source material was blood. The receptors were sampled from an elderly woman in good health.

The chain employs TRBV3-1 and TRBJ2-2, with unresolved D. V was pared by 2 bases and J by 5 bases, with 9 bases between. The germline CDR1 and CDR2 sequences are LGHDT and YNNKEL (reference sequence). The length of the CDR3 is 14 residues. For the CDR3, the DNA is TGTGCCAGCAGCCAACGGTCTCCTACCGGGGAGCTGTTTTTT. Translating gives CASSQRSPTGELFF.

The table lists this clonotype with many counts. The genes are TRBV7-2 and TRBJ2-7, with 9 bases fitting TRBD1. The germline V gene encodes CDR1 SGHTA and CDR2 FQGNSA. V lost 2 bases, J lost 3 bases, and 2 bases stayed unmatched. This CDR3 has 14 amino acids. As DNA, the CDR3 is TGTGCCAGCAGCTTAAACAGGGGGCGCTACGAGCAGTACTTC. Translated, it gives CASSLNRGRYEQYF.

This chain connects TRBV7-3 to TRBJ2-2; no clear D. There are 15 residues in the CDR3. Germline assignment: CDR1 SGHTA and CDR2 FQGTGA. Trimming took 4 bases from V and 5 from J, leaving 14 bases between them. CDR3: CASSSTPDGTGELFF. In DNA form, the CDR3 reads TGTGCCAGCAGCTCCACGCCAGACGGTACCGGGGAGCTGTTTTTT. Variable domain in full (rest from reference TRBV7-3 and TRBJ2-2): GAGVSQTPSNKVTEKGKYVELRCDPISGHTALYWYRQSLGQGPEFLIYFQGTGAADDSGLPNDRFFAVRPEGSVSTLKIQRTERGDSAVYLCASSSTPDGTGELFFGEGSRLTVL.

This clonotype was counted a few times. V and J are TRBV29-1 and TRBJ1-2; possible D gene TRBD1, 6 bases. The CDR3 runs to 13 residues. From germline, CDR1 is SQVTM and CDR2 ANQGSEA. Trimming cost V 7 bases and J 0 bases, with 12 bases left between them. CDR3 sequence reads: CSGGDTANYGYTF. The CDR3 DNA follows: TGCAGCGGGGGGGACACCGCTAACTATGGCTACACCTTC.

This clonotype was seen more than once but under ten times. A clone one base away is much larger, so this may be a read error. V and J are TRBV4-1 and TRBJ2-7, with D hard to call. This CDR3 is built from 13 residues. The V gene's germline CDR1 is MGHRA and CDR2 YSYEKL. This CDR3 is CASNQGTLYEQYF. Here the CDR3 DNA reads TGCGCCAGCAACCAAGGCACCCTCTACGAGCAGTACTTC.

This clonotype was seen ten or more times. The J gene is TRBJ2-1, the V gene TRBV6-5; TRBD2 agrees at 10 bases. Germline CDR1 reads MNHEY; CDR2 reads SVGAGI. V was pared by 6 bases and J by 10 bases, with 21 bases of the junction left unmatched. The CDR3 runs 18 residues. This CDR3 is CASSSLWNLAGDRSEQFF. DNA for the CDR3: TGTGCCAGCAGCTCCTTATGGAATCTAGCGGGGGACCGGTCCGAGCAGTTCTTC.

This chain joins TRBV20-1 and TRBJ1-6; 9 bases are a match to TRBD1. The CDR3 has 16 residues. V trimming: 3 bases; J trimming: 2 bases; junction bases outside the gene matches: 5. Germline loops: CDR1 DFQATT, CDR2 SNEGSKA (reference sequence). CDR3 DNA sequence: TGCAGTGCTAGGACAGGGGGTTACACCTATAATTCACCCCTCCACTTT. Protein: CSARTGGYTYNSPLHF.

This clonotype was recorded at least ten times. V is TRBV7-9 and J is TRBJ2-1; maybe TRBD2 (6 bases). The ends were cut back, 5 bases at V and 8 bases at J, with 25 bases in the middle. This CDR3 contains 17 residues. Per germline, CDR1 SEHNR and CDR2 FQNEAQ (reference sequence). The CDR3 sequence: CASSPSPLGGRSDEQFF. CDR3 bases: TGTGCCAGCAGCCCCTCACCGCTCGGGGGAAGGAGCGATGAGCAGTTCTTC. The variable domain in full, completed from reference TRBV7-9 and TRBJ2-1, reads DTGVSQNPRHKITKRGQNVTFRCDPISEHNRLYWYRQTLGQGPEFLTYFQNEAQLEKSRLLSDRFSAERPKGSFSTLEIQRTEQGDSAMYLCASSPSPLGGRSDEQFFGPGTRLTVL.

This clonotype has only a few counts. This chain connects TRBV7-2 to TRBJ2-3; 9 bases are a match to TRBD1. The CDR3 spans 17 residues. Germline trimming cut 5 bases from V and 6 bases from J; bases unmatched to any gene: 15. Germline V CDR1 and CDR2: SGHTA, FQGNSA. CDR3 DNA: TGTGCCAGCAGCGGATTGACAGGGGGGGTTCATCGTGATACGCAGTATTTT. Translated, it gives CASSGLTGGVHRDTQYF.

The chain combines TRBV28 with TRBJ1-6; D unresolved. The CDR3 length is 14 residues. Germline CDR1 and CDR2: MDHEN and SYDVKM. V was trimmed by 6 bases and J by 3 bases, leaving 9 bases between them. CDR3 coding DNA: TGTGCCAGCAGAGGACCCGACTATAATTCACCCCTCCACTTT. Translated: CASRGPDYNSPLHF.

This chain joins TRBV7-2 and TRBJ2-2, with 9 nucleotides matching TRBD1. CDR3 length equals 14 residues. Germline V gene sequence: CDR1 SGHTA, CDR2 FQGNSA. V was clipped by 8 bases and J by 5 bases; unmatched bases: 6. The CDR3 protein is CASGTGGRTGELFF. The CDR3 DNA sequence: TGTGCCAGCGGAACAGGGGGCCGGACCGGGGAGCTGTTTTTT.

In its sample, this clonotype was seen many times. This chain links TRBV10-3 with TRBJ2-5; D is tentatively TRBD1 or TRBD2 (5 bases each). The CDR3 runs 15 residues. The V end was cut by 6 bases, the J end by 2 bases, with 16 bases between. CDR1 and CDR2 from the germline V gene are ENHRY and SYGVKD. For the CDR3, the DNA is TGTGCCATCAGCCAAGACCGGGACGGACAAGAGACCCAGTACTTC. As protein: CAISQDRDGQETQYF.

The chain couples TRBV6-6 to TRBJ1-2; D gene unclear. This CDR3 comprises 14 residues. Germline V CDR1 and CDR2: MNHNY, SVGAGI (reference sequence). Trimming took 5 bases from V and 3 from J, leaving 13 bases between them. The CDR3 region has the DNA TGTGCCAGCAGTAACAAAATCGGGGACTATGGCTACACCTTC. Translating gives CASSNKIGDYGYTF.

Details on this clonotype: Given a much more abundant clone one base away, this may be a read error. V usage is TRBV6-5 and J usage is TRBJ1-5; tentative D call: TRBD1 (5 bases). The CDR3 consists of 20 residues. CDR1 and CDR2 (germline): MNHEY, SVGAGI. This CDR3 is CARSYLPVRQWRYSNQPQHF. As DNA, the CDR3 is TGTGCCCGCAGTTACCTACCCGTTAGACAGTGGAGATATAGCAATCAGCCCCAGCATTTT.

This clonotype was counted ten times or more. The chain is built from TRBV20-1 and TRBJ2-1; D gene unclear. The CDR3 covers 14 residues. Germline CDR1 reads DFQATT; CDR2 reads SNEGSKA (reference sequence). V was clipped by 5 bases and J by 4 bases, with 15 bases between them. As DNA, the CDR3 is TGCAGTGCTTCGCCGGGTTCGGGTTACAATGAGCAGTTCTTC. Protein product: CSASPGSGYNEQFF.

The chain combines TRBV5-1 with TRBJ2-5; TRBD1 agrees at 8 bases. Germline lookup yields CDR1 SGHRS and CDR2 YFSETQ. The junction had 9 bases not matched to a gene; V was cut back by 0 bases and J by 5 bases. The length of the CDR3 is 16 residues. CDR3: CASSLASGGRVETQYF. The CDR3 DNA reads TGCGCCAGCAGCTTGGCGTCAGGGGGCAGGGTGGAGACCCAGTACTTC.

The rearrangement links TRBV20-1 to TRBJ2-3, with no clear D. CDR3 length: 15 amino acids. Looked up from germline, CDR1 is DFQATT and CDR2 is SNEGSKA (reference sequence). Trimming took off 3 bases at V and 0 bases at J, with 13 bases between the two ends. The CDR3 nucleotides are TGCAGTGCTAGGGAGTGGGGTCCCAGCACAGATACGCAGTATTTT. This sequence encodes CSAREWGPSTDTQYF.

This clonotype was seen many times. DNA of the CDR3: TGTGCCATCAGGGGAACAGGGTACGAGCAGTACTTC. Residues: CAIRGTGYEQYF. This chain connects TRBV10-3 to TRBJ2-7, with D tentatively TRBD1 (6 bases). The CDR3 covers 12 residues. Trimming took off 6 bases at V and 4 bases at J, with 10 bases between the two ends. Germline CDR1 and CDR2: ENHRY and SYGVKD.

V usage is TRBV4-1 and J usage is TRBJ1-2, with D maybe TRBD1 (6 bases). The CDR3 spans 17 residues. The V end was cut by 1 base, the J end by 0 bases, with 15 bases between. Germline V gives CDR1 MGHRA, CDR2 YSYEKL. CDR3 nucleotides: TGCGCCAGCAGCCAAGTAGCTCGGACAGAGACTAACTATGGCTACACCTTC. Protein sequence: CASSQVARTETNYGYTF.

This clonotype came up a few times. A much larger clone differs from this one at a single base, so this may be a read error. The chain recombines TRBV5-5 with TRBJ1-1, with D perhaps TRBD1 (5 bases). V was clipped by 2 bases and J by 1 base, with 9 bases between them. CDR1 SGHKS and CDR2 YYEKEE come from the germline V gene (reference sequence). CDR3 size: 14 residues. The CDR3 is CASSFDSRNTEAFF. CDR3 bases: TGTGCCAGCAGCTTCGACAGCAGGAACACTGAAGCTTTCTTT.

Concerning this clonotype itself: A junction end diverges from the germline sequence, so it may reflect a read error. The chain recombines TRBV7-2 with TRBJ2-3, with D maybe TRBD2 (6 bases). The CDR3 extends over 12 amino acids. Germline CDR1 and CDR2: SGHTA and FQGNSA. CDR3 nucleotide sequence: TGTGCCGGCAGCTTAGCGGCAGATACGCAGTATTTT. Its protein is CAGSLAADTQYF.

For this clonotype: It may be a read error: a sequence one base away is much more abundant. The V call is TRBV3-1, the J call TRBJ2-5; possibly TRBD1 for D (6 bases). The J call is doubtful: the DNA matches TRBJ2-7 better. Per germline, CDR1 LGHDT and CDR2 YNNKEL (reference sequence). The length of the CDR3 is 14 residues. The CDR3 spells CASSQSQGRSEQYF. Here the CDR3 DNA reads TGTGCCAGCAGCCAAAGTCAGGGGCGCAGCGAGCAGTACTTC.

The chain has TRBV6-4 and TRBJ2-1, with D hard to call. V lost 3 bases and J lost 5, with 8 bases in between. The CDR3 sequence is 13 residues long. Germline loops: CDR1 MRHNA, CDR2 SNTAGT. CDR3 loop: CASSESEHNEQFF. The CDR3 nucleotides are TGTGCCAGCAGTGAATCGGAACACAATGAGCAGTTCTTC.

This clonotype was counted many times. The V call is TRBV5-1, the J call TRBJ2-1, with D hard to call. The CDR3 sequence is 16 residues long. V lost 0 bases and J 0 bases, leaving 10 bases between the germline ends. Germline lookup yields CDR1 SGHRS and CDR2 YFSETQ. CDR3 in amino acids: CASSLVFSSSYNEQFF. In nucleotides, the CDR3 is TGCGCCAGCAGCTTGGTGTTCTCTAGCTCCTACAATGAGCAGTTCTTC.

This clonotype was detected once. The chain couples TRBV6-5 to TRBJ1-1; D possibly corresponds to TRBD1 (6 bases). The V end lost 6 bases, the J end lost 11 bases, and 16 bases lay between the germline ends. The CDR3 runs 12 residues. Germline V gene sequence: CDR1 MNHEY, CDR2 SVGAGI. CDR3 amino acids: CASSPPGAKAFF. The CDR3 bases are TGTGCCAGCAGCCCCCCGGGGGCTAAGGCTTTCTTT.

This sequence joins TRBV5-6 and TRBJ1-5; 9 positions agree with TRBD1. Germline CDR1 reads SGHDT; CDR2 reads YYEEEE. This CDR3 has 16 residues. Trimming removed 3 bases from V and 5 bases from J; junction bases left unmatched: 9. CDR3 sequence (DNA): TGTGCCAGCAGCTCTGTAGGGACAGGGACCCATCAGCCCCAGCATTTT. Its translation is CASSSVGTGTHQPQHF. The full variable domain, rest sourced from reference TRBV5-6 and TRBJ1-5, is DAGVTQSPTHLIKTRGQQVTLRCSPKSGHDTVSWYQQALGQGPQFIFQYYEEEERQRGNFPDRFSGHQFPNYSSELNVNALLLGDSALYLCASSSVGTGTHQPQHFGDGTRLSIL.

Regarding this clonotype: The junction departs from the called germline gene at one end, perhaps through a read error. The CDR3 loop reads CAGSLVQGNTEAFF. For the CDR3, the DNA is TGCGCCGGCAGCTTGGTACAGGGGAACACTGAAGCTTTCTTT. V usage is TRBV5-1 and J usage is TRBJ1-1; maybe TRBD1 (6 bases). CDR3 length: 14 residues. Germline V lookup: CDR1 SGHRS, CDR2 YFSETQ.

This chain connects TRBV5-6 to TRBJ1-4; no reliable D call. The V end was cut by 0 bases, the J end by 3 bases, with 3 bases between. Germline V gene sequence: CDR1 SGHDT, CDR2 YYEEEE. This CDR3 contains 13 residues. The CDR3 is CASSLVSNEKLFF. The CDR3, as DNA: TGTGCCAGCAGCTTGGTGTCTAATGAAAAACTGTTTTTT.

The sample holds a few counts of this clonotype. V is TRBV5-1 and J is TRBJ2-2; D is undetermined. Trimming left V 0 bases short and J 4 bases short, with 7 bases between. Germline V gives CDR1 SGHRS, CDR2 YFSETQ. The CDR3 has 14 residues. The DNA of the CDR3 is TGCGCCAGCAGCTTGGCCAGGCTCACCGGGGAGCTGTTTTTT. As protein: CASSLARLTGELFF.

Comment on this clonotype: One base away lies a much larger clone, so this may be a sequencing read error. The CDR3 coding sequence is TGTGCCAGCAATCTAGGGGGGGGACTAGATACGCAGTATTTT. This sequence encodes CASNLGGGLDTQYF. The chain employs TRBV12-3 or TRBV12-4 and TRBJ2-3, with D perhaps matching TRBD2 (7 bases). V was clipped by 7 bases and J by 5 bases, with 16 bases between them. The CDR3 is 14 amino acids.

This clonotype was seen repeatedly, ten times or more. V usage is TRBV4-2 and J usage is TRBJ2-5; TRBD1 is a possible D gene (6 bases). The CDR3 has 15 amino acids. V dropped 3 bases and J dropped 4 bases, with 15 bases sitting between them. Germline V CDR1 and CDR2: LGHNA, YNFKEQ. The CDR3 reads CASSQETGNAETQYF. CDR3 nucleotide sequence: TGTGCCAGCAGCCAGGAAACAGGGAACGCAGAGACCCAGTACTTC.

The CDR3 loop is CSASSDYGYTF. DNA of the CDR3: TGCAGTGCTAGTTCGGACTATGGCTACACCTTC. The chain recombines TRBV20-1 with TRBJ1-2; D not resolved. The length of the CDR3 is 11 residues. Trimming took off 3 bases at V and 3 bases at J, with 5 bases between the two ends. Germline-derived CDR1 and CDR2 are DFQATT and SNEGSKA (reference sequence).